These 18 T cell receptor beta chains originate from one sample sequenced in a study of cytomegalovirus exposure and HLA in healthy donors. With 60 Vbeta and 13 Jbeta primers, the PCR was carried out. The protocol was immunoSEQ multiplex PCR, while the TCRdb copy is restricted to in-frame clones and leaves out a portion. Recorded here are fewer than 150,000 clones; the top ten clones represent 2% to 3%. The source material was PBMCs. Receptor source: a man aged 35 to 55 in good health and CMV-seronegative.

For this clone: Different DNA sequences within this sample yield the same CDR3. The rearrangement links TRBV9 to TRBJ2-1, with D possibly TRBD1 on 5 matching bases. The CDR3 is 13 amino acids. Germline CDR1 reads SGDLS; CDR2 reads YYNGEE. V shed 3 bases and J shed 4 bases, with 8 bases lying between them. The CDR3 loop is CASSESGYNEQFF. CDR3 bases: TGTGCCAGCAGCGAGTCAGGGTACAATGAGCAGTTCTTC.

V usage is TRBV7-6 and J usage is TRBJ2-1; unclear D gene. Germline V gene lookup returns CDR1 SGHVS and CDR2 FNYEAQ. The CDR3 contains 13 residues. V lost 1 base, J lost 4 bases, and 5 bases lay in between. The CDR3 region is CASSLELYNEQFF. The CDR3 region has the DNA TGTGCCAGCAGCTTAGAACTGTACAATGAGCAGTTCTTC.

This chain connects TRBV13 to TRBJ2-5; 7 positions agree with TRBD1. The DNA end lines up better with TRBJ2-7; the J call may be wrong. CDR1 is PRHDT, CDR2 FYEKMQ, per germline (reference sequence). CDR3 length: 15 amino acids. The CDR3 reads CASSPSQGVSYEQYF. The CDR3 DNA reads TGTGCCAGCAGCCCCTCCCAGGGGGTTTCCTACGAGCAGTACTTC.

The CDR3 coding sequence is TGCGCCAGCAGCTCCCGTGCGCCCGGGCAGGGGGGATCATACGAGCAGTACTTC. This encodes CASSSRAPGQGGSYEQYF. The rearrangement joins TRBV5-1 to TRBJ2-7, with D perhaps matching TRBD1 (7 bases). This CDR3 has 18 residues. In germline, CDR1 is SGHRS, CDR2 YFSETQ. V shed 3 bases and J shed 4 bases, with 26 bases lying between them.

The chain couples TRBV9 to TRBJ1-1; D is possibly TRBD1 (5 bases). Germline V gene data show CDR1 as SGDLS and CDR2 as YYNGEE. Trimming pared 0 bases from V and 5 bases from J, leaving 14 bases between. The CDR3 has 15 residues. The CDR3 region is CASSVGAIGATEAFF. The DNA for the CDR3 is TGTGCCAGCAGCGTAGGGGCAATAGGGGCGACTGAAGCTTTCTTT.

The genes are TRBV7-2 and TRBJ2-7; 9 positions agree with TRBD1. The V gene's germline CDR1 is SGHTA and CDR2 FQGNSA. Losses at the gene ends were 5 bases for V and 2 bases for J; bases not matched to a gene: 4. The CDR3 sequence is 14 residues long. CDR3 amino acids: CASSLQGAPYEQYF. The CDR3 coding sequence is TGTGCCAGCAGCCTACAGGGGGCCCCCTACGAGCAGTACTTC.

The rearrangement links TRBV10-3 to TRBJ2-7; 7 bases agree with TRBD1. The CDR3 covers 12 residues. V was pared by 10 bases and J by 6 bases, with 9 bases of the junction left unmatched. The germline CDR1 and CDR2 sequences are ENHRY and SYGVKD. The CDR3 DNA reads TGTGCCACCACAGGGGTGTTTCGCGAGCAGTACTTC. It encodes CATTGVFREQYF.

The CDR3 protein is CASSFSAGTGELFF. CDR3 in DNA: TGTGCCAGCAGCTTCTCCGCGGGCACCGGGGAGCTGTTTTTT. This chain joins TRBV7-2 and TRBJ2-2; TRBD2 is a possible D gene (5 bases). This CDR3 spans 14 amino acids. Deletions cut 3 bases from V and 4 bases from J, with 9 bases between. In germline, CDR1 is SGHTA, CDR2 FQGNSA.

This chain joins TRBV7-9 and TRBJ2-5; maybe TRBD1 (8 bases). CDR1 and CDR2 from the germline V gene are SEHNR and FQNEAQ (reference sequence). The CDR3 totals 16 residues. Trimming removed 4 bases from V and 10 bases from J, with 25 bases in between. CDR3 nucleotides: TGTGCCAGCAGCTCCTTACTCCAAGGACAGGGAGGGATCCAGTACTTC. Translation gives CASSSLLQGQGGIQYF.

This chain uses TRBV5-4 with TRBJ1-2; no firm D call. The length of the CDR3 is 14 residues. The germline V and J ends were trimmed by 4 bases and 0 bases, with 10 bases remaining between them. The germline V gene encodes CDR1 SGHNT and CDR2 YYREEE (reference sequence). The CDR3 bases are TGTGCCAGCAGCACGGGAGGAGCTAACTATGGCTACACCTTC. Encoded protein: CASSTGGANYGYTF.

The J gene is TRBJ1-4, the V gene TRBV5-5; TRBD1 matches 7 bases. The CDR3 sequence is 15 residues long. With 4 bases clipped from V and 5 bases from J, the junction kept 8 bases outside the gene matches. The germline CDR1 and CDR2 sequences are SGHKS and YYEKEE (reference sequence). The CDR3 sequence: CASSLRTGANEKLFF. The CDR3 DNA is TGTGCCAGCAGCCTCAGAACAGGGGCCAATGAAAAACTGTTTTTT. The full variable domain, completed using reference TRBV5-5 and TRBJ1-4, is DAGVTQSPTHLIKTRGQQVTLRCSPISGHKSVSWYQQVLGQGPQFIFQYYEKEERGRGNFPDRFSARQFPNYSSELNVNALLLGDSALYLCASSLRTGANEKLFFGSGTQLSVL.

Details on this clone: The junction shows a germline mismatch at one end, possibly a read error. The V and J genes are TRBV7-2 and TRBJ2-3; perhaps TRBD1 as D (8 bases). Germline V lookup: CDR1 SGHTA, CDR2 FQGNSA. The CDR3 has 12 amino acids. The CDR3 coding sequence is TGTGCCAGCAGCGCCACAGGGGGACTAAGGTCTTTT. Its protein is CASSATGGLRSF.

The chain links TRBV10-3 to TRBJ2-7; 7 bases fit TRBD1. The CDR3 is 13 residues long. Germline V gives CDR1 ENHRY, CDR2 SYGVKD. V dropped 8 bases and J dropped 2; count of bases not matched to a gene: 6. The CDR3 DNA reads TGTGCCATCGGGGACAGCGAAACCTACGAGCAGTACTTC. It codes for CAIGDSETYEQYF.

V and J are TRBV6-1 and TRBJ1-1, with D unresolved. The CDR3 has 12 residues. The germline V gene has CDR1 MNHNS and CDR2 SASEGT. The ends were cut back, 1 base at V and 7 bases at J, with 7 bases in the middle. CDR3 coding DNA: TGTGCCAGCAGTGAAGGGCGGTTTGAAGCTTTCTTT. Its translation: CASSEGRFEAFF.

As concerns this clone: This sample includes further DNA sequences coding for the same CDR3. V is TRBV18 and J is TRBJ2-7; 7 bases map to TRBD1. The CDR3 runs 14 residues. With 3 bases clipped from V and 4 bases from J, the junction kept 6 bases outside the gene matches. CDR1 is KGHSH and CDR2 is LQKENI in the germline V gene. This CDR3 is CASSPRQGSYEQYF. Written as DNA, the CDR3 is TGTGCCAGCTCACCTAGACAGGGATCATACGAGCAGTACTTC.

CDR3 DNA sequence: TGTGCCAGCGGATTATTTAGGGGGACAGGGACCAAACTGTTTTTT. Its translation is CASGLFRGTGTKLFF. The chain carries TRBV28 and TRBJ1-4; TRBD1 matches 9 bases. The germline V gene encodes CDR1 MDHEN and CDR2 SYDVKM. This CDR3 has 15 amino acids. V lost 8 bases and J lost 11; bases outside the gene matches: 15.

The V call is TRBV7-2, the J call TRBJ2-2, with 8 bases identical to TRBD2. The CDR3 consists of 16 residues. The germline V gene encodes CDR1 SGHTA and CDR2 FQGNSA. V was clipped by 1 base and J by 11 bases; unmatched bases: 12. The CDR3 DNA reads TGTGCCAGCAGCTTAGATCACGGGCGACTAGCGCGTGAGCTGTTTTTT. Translation gives CASSLDHGRLARELFF.

The rearrangement uses TRBV7-6 and TRBJ2-2; D gene ambiguous. Germline V gene data show CDR1 as SGHVS and CDR2 as FNYEAQ. V lost 2 bases and J lost 6, with 13 bases in between. This CDR3 comprises 15 residues. The CDR3 region has the DNA TGTGCCAGCAGCTTAACATCGACCGGGTCCGGGGAGCTGTTTTTT. It codes for CASSLTSTGSGELFF.